This T cell receptor (beta chain) was retrieved from a study of Ad26.COV2.S vaccination and SARS-CoV-2 variants (dated by TCRdb to about 2021). With respect to the entire study: Vaccine-arm donors were drawn from COV1001, a multicentre, randomized, double-blind, placebo-controlled phase I-IIa trial of Ad26.COV2.S in healthy adults. The specificity and breadth of SARS-CoV-2-reactive T cell receptors after Ad26.COV2.S vaccination were assessed by TCRbeta repertoire sequencing. Blinding of investigators to trial group allocation was maintained during experiments and outcome assessment. Ad26.COV2.S was administered intramuscularly at 5 x 10^10 or 1 x 10^11 viral particles, either as a single shot or as two shots given 56 days apart. The TCR-sequenced set comprised roughly 30 samples: some 19 Ad26.COV2.S vaccine recipients, 5 placebo recipients and 8 SARS-CoV-2 convalescent individuals. Participants in the trial were split at random into five groups of five each, receiving low-dose or high-dose Ad26.COV2.S once or twice, or else placebo on both occasions. What the work shows at the level of the full study, not this receptor alone: Substantial breadth of spike-specific CD8+ and CD4+ T cell responses was reported after vaccination. The authors noted that total T cell responses may have been underestimated by the TCR breadth and depth analyses. Comparing responses between vaccine doses or regimens was not something the study was powered to do. Comparable non-spike TCR breadth was observed between vaccine and placebo recipients, consistent with only spike being contained in the vaccine. Compared with placebo recipients, Ad26.COV2.S recipients showed higher spike-specific TCR breadth (P = 0.0014).

The CDR3, from cysteine to phenylalanine, totals 14 residues. Just the 42-base CDR3 DNA is kept, in frame starting at base 1. Trimming at the junction amounts to 0 bases on V and 2 bases on J, and the germline ends lie 8 bases apart. The germline V gene sets CDR1 to SGHVS and CDR2 to FQNEAQ. As regards this clone: This clone's antigen is unknown. No much larger clone exists at a distance of one base, and base qualities are not known.

The immunoSEQ Assay was the method used to sequence TCRbeta CDR3 regions. After extraction, genomic DNA underwent amplification by bias-controlled multiplex PCR, followed by high-throughput sequencing. From the authors' description of their analysis: To quantify the absolute abundance of every unique TCRbeta CDR3 region, sequences were collapsed and filtered. Usable DNA was measured by amplifying reference genes present in all nucleated cells, and TCRbeta template counts were normalized to that usable DNA to estimate T cell fraction. Repertoire TCRs were annotated as SARS-CoV-2-specific when V gene, CDR3 amino acid sequence and J gene were exactly matched to a known reactive TCR set. The reference SARS-CoV-2 TCR set was obtained from MIRA and was filtered for enrichment in COVID-19-positive ImmuneCODE repertoires, whereby public or cross-reactive TCRs were removed. Based on the MIRA antigens, annotated TCRs were further analysed at the level of specific ORF or position within ORF. Breadth was defined as the number of annotated unique rearrangements divided by the total number of unique productive rearrangements, and depth was defined as the summed frequency of the annotated unique rearrangements. Group comparisons of TCR breadth used two-sided Wilcoxon rank-sum tests. Imported from immuneACCESS, the table was reduced by TCRdb to in-frame sequences with V and J called. These copies leave out some clones; in studies compared against another copy, an unresolved V gene accounts for under half, and the cause of the remainder is not known. The V and J calls and the clone size are those of that table, but D and trimming were determined from the DNA. The sample table shows roughly 700,000 clones, and roughly 90% are seen once. The ten largest clones add up to approximately 1.5% of the sample.

The treatment or condition label, as the study defines it: some 19 received Ad26.COV2.S at low or high dose, single or two shots; 5 received placebo; per-sample allocation not given. Repertoires of vaccine and placebo recipients were sequenced from samples collected on day 63 after the first injection. Between 29 July and 7 August 2020, Cohort 1b enrolled approximately 26 adults aged 18-55 years at one site in Boston, USA. Ad26.COV2.S was a replication-incompetent adenovirus type 26 vector that expressed a prefusion-stabilized SARS-CoV-2 spike protein derived from the original Wuhan strain. The specimen comprised peripheral blood, sampled in a trial of Ad26.COV2.S vaccine versus placebo. The source of this sequence is a person between 18 and 59 years old who received the Ad26.COV2.S COVID-19 vaccine or a placebo. The receptor chain draws on TRBV7-8 and TRBJ2-7, with no reliable assignment of the D segment. CDR3 protein: CASSLARHPYEQYF. The DNA is as follows: TGTGCCAGCAGCTTAGCGCGACACCCCTACGAGCAGTACTTC. Reference TRBV7-8 and TRBJ2-7 genes cover what lies past the CDR3, so the full variable domain is GAGVSQSPRYKVAKRGQDVALRCDPISGHVSLFWYQQALGQGPEFLTYFQNEAQLDKSGLPSDRFFAERPEGSVSTLKIQRTQQEDSAVYLCASSLARHPYEQYFGPGTRLTVT.